This is a list of T cell receptor beta chains from one sample in a study of cytomegalovirus exposure and HLA in healthy donors. The repertoire was sequenced with immunoSEQ multiplex PCR; TCRdb's copy has only in-frame clones and lacks some. The sample holds tens of thousands of clones, around three quarters seen once. The sequencing input was PBMCs. The receptors derive from a man younger than 45 in good health and CMV-seronegative. Each CDR3 is given with its conserved first and last residue. The D gene is left open where the match is weak. Expanded clones get a size class; other rows say once, few or many, or leave the size out.

D gene	J gene	clone size	V gene	CDR3 DNA	CDR3 protein
.	TRBJ1-2	.	TRBV27	TGTGCCAGCAGCTTCCATTCGGGCTATGGCTACACCTTC	CASSFHSGYGYTF
.	TRBJ1-3	.	TRBV5-1	TGCGCCAGCAGCTTGACAGGGCCGGGAAACACCATATATTTT	CASSLTGPGNTIYF
TRBD2	TRBJ2-7	few	TRBV5-1	TGCGCCAGCAGACTAGCGGGGGGGCATCAGTACTTC	CASRLAGGHQYF
.	TRBJ2-2	once	TRBV5-6	TGTGCCAGCAGCTTTGGGGGGGCCACCGGGGAGCTGTTTTTT	CASSFGGATGELFF
.	TRBJ1-6	.	TRBV4-2	TGTGCCAGCAGCCAAGACCAATCCTCCACGGATTCACCCCTCCACTTT	CASSQDQSSTDSPLHF
TRBD1	TRBJ1-1	.	TRBV7-2	TGTGCCAGCAGCAGGGGGCCCGGAAGGTCTGAAGCTTTCTTT	CASSRGPGRSEAFF
.	TRBJ1-5	.	TRBV6-5	TGTGCCAGCAGTCCTGTAGTGAGTCAGCCCCAGCATTTT	CASSPVVSQPQHF
TRBD1	TRBJ2-7	few	TRBV7-6	TGTGCCAGCAGCTTCGGGACAGGGATCTACGAGCAGTACTTC	CASSFGTGIYEQYF
.	TRBJ1-4	.	TRBV11-2	TGTGCCAGCACCAAGGGGGTCGGCTATAATGAAAAACTGTTTTTT	CASTKGVGYNEKLFF
TRBD1	TRBJ2-7	.	TRBV4-2	TGTGCCAGCAGCCAAGACAGGGGGAGCTCCTACGAGCAGTACTTC	CASSQDRGSSYEQYF
TRBD1	TRBJ1-2	.	TRBV27	TGTGCCAGCAGTCCACCAGGACAGGGGGCCGACTATGGCTACACCTTC	CASSPPGQGADYGYTF
.	TRBJ1-5	few	TRBV2	TGTGCCAGCAGCCGGGGGGGTAGCGGCAATCAGCCCCAGCATTTT	CASSRGGSGNQPQHF
.	TRBJ2-1	once	TRBV10-3	TGTGCCATCAGTGAGATGGGGAGCTCCTACAATGAGCAGTTCTTC	CAISEMGSSYNEQFF
TRBD1	TRBJ1-2	.	TRBV2	TGTGCCAGAGGGGGACAGAGTTATGGCTACACCTTC	CARGGQSYGYTF
.	TRBJ1-2	.	TRBV5-6	TGTGCCAGCAGCCTGCCCCCATTTATAGACTACACCTTC	CASSLPPFIDYTF
TRBD1	TRBJ1-2	.	TRBV9	TGTGCCAGCAGCCCTTCCGGGACAGCAGCCTATGGCTACACCTTC	CASSPSGTAAYGYTF
.	TRBJ1-1	.	TRBV11-3	TGTGCCAGCAGCTTAGTTTCCGAGACTGAAGCTTTCTTT	CASSLVSETEAFF
.	TRBJ2-5	.	TRBV5-4	TGTGCCAGCAGCTTGGCCGGGTTCGAGGGGACCCAGTACTTC	CASSLAGFEGTQYF
TRBD1	TRBJ2-1	.	TRBV9	TGTGCCAGCAGCCTCCACACGGGACAGGTCTACAATGAGCAGTTCTTC	CASSLHTGQVYNEQFF
.	TRBJ1-1	.	TRBV6-1	TGTGCCAGCAGTGTCCACAGAAGTACTGAAGCTTTCTTT	CASSVHRSTEAFF
.	TRBJ2-3	.	TRBV5-1	TGCGCCAGCAGCTTCGAGTTCCTCACAGATACGCAGTATTTT	CASSFEFLTDTQYF
TRBD1	TRBJ1-1	.	TRBV4-1	TGCGCCAGCAGCCAAGACAGGGGGTTTGAAGCTTTCTTT	CASSQDRGFEAFF
.	TRBJ1-3	few	TRBV19	TGTGCCAGTATTAAGAAGGGAGGATCCGATCGAAACACCATATATTTT	CASIKKGGSDRNTIYF
.	TRBJ1-5	.	TRBV20-1	TGCAGTGTTGGGGACACTCAAGCCCAGCATTTT	CSVGDTQAQHF
TRBD2	TRBJ2-3	.	TRBV11-2	TGTGCCAGCAGACTCTCGGTGGCTAGCGGACGCACAGATACGCAGTATTTT	CASRLSVASGRTDTQYF
.	TRBJ2-5	.	TRBV5-4	TGTGCCAGCCACGAGAGGTCAGAGACCCAGTACTTC	CASHERSETQYF
.	TRBJ2-1	.	TRBV27	TGTGCCAGCAGCCTGGGGACACTTCACGGCAATGAGCAGTTCTTC	CASSLGTLHGNEQFF
.	TRBJ1-2	.	TRBV2	TGTGCCAGCAGGGTGACTCAGTATGGCTACACCTTC	CASRVTQYGYTF
.	TRBJ1-2	.	TRBV5-6	TGTGCCAGCAGCCGCGACTTCTACTACACCTTC	CASSRDFYYTF
TRBD1	TRBJ1-5	once	TRBV6-5	TGTGCCAGCAGTACAGGACAGGCGAGCAATCAGCCCCAGCATTTT	CASSTGQASNQPQHF
TRBD1	TRBJ1-5	.	TRBV19	TGTGCCAGTAGTATAGTTTCAGGGGGCTGGAATCAGCCCCAGCATTTT	CASSIVSGGWNQPQHF
TRBD1	TRBJ1-1	.	TRBV7-9	TGTGCCAGCAGCGCACCGGGACAGGGGGTTGGGAACACTGAAGCTTTCTTT	CASSAPGQGVGNTEAFF
.	TRBJ1-2	few	TRBV6-6	TGTGCCAGCAGTTACTCTCCGGGATCCTGGGGCTACACCTTC	CASSYSPGSWGYTF
.	TRBJ1-5	.	TRBV18	TGTGCCAGCTCACCGAACAGGGATCAGCCCCAGCATTTT	CASSPNRDQPQHF
TRBD1	TRBJ1-2	.	TRBV7-8	TGTGCCAGCAGGCAACTAACCGGGACAGGGGGCCACTATGGCTACACCTTC	CASRQLTGTGGHYGYTF
TRBD1	TRBJ2-1	few	TRBV7-3	TGTGCCAGCAGCACAGGGGATGAGCAGTTCTTC	CASSTGDEQFF
.	TRBJ2-3	.	TRBV4-2	TGTGCCAGCAGCCAAGTCTTTGAGGCTAGCGGCACAGATACGCAGTATTTT	CASSQVFEASGTDTQYF
.	TRBJ2-7	.	TRBV9	TGTGCCAGCAGCGTCAGCGGTGGCTGGTCCTACGAGCAGTACTTC	CASSVSGGWSYEQYF
TRBD1	TRBJ1-1	once	TRBV6-4	TGTGCCAGCTCAATCGAGGGGGCGAGCACTGAAGCTTTCTTT	CASSIEGASTEAFF
TRBD2	TRBJ2-7	.	TRBV4-2	TGTGCCAGCAGCCAAGATGGGAGCGGGAGCTCCTACGAGCAGTACTTC	CASSQDGSGSSYEQYF
.	TRBJ2-1	.	TRBV5-1	TGCGCCACCCACTTAGGAGCCGGGGATGAGCAGTTCTTC	CATHLGAGDEQFF
TRBD1	TRBJ1-2	.	TRBV13	TGTGCCAGCAGCTTAGGCGCAGGGGGTCTTAACTATGGCTACACCTTC	CASSLGAGGLNYGYTF
.	TRBJ1-1	few	TRBV10-3	TGTGCCTCCCGGGAGACCAGGCGTAGTGAAGCTTTCTTT	CASRETRRSEAFF
.	TRBJ1-1	.	TRBV15	TGTGCCACCAGCAATCAGGCGAACACTGAAGCTTTCTTT	CATSNQANTEAFF
.	TRBJ1-1	.	TRBV11-1	TGTGCCAGCAGCGTAATGCAGGGAGGAGCTTTCTTT	CASSVMQGGAFF
TRBD2	TRBJ2-1	.	TRBV11-3	TGTGCCAGCAGCTTTAGCGGGAATGAGCAGTTCTTC	CASSFSGNEQFF
TRBD1	TRBJ1-5	.	TRBV29-1	TGCAGCGTGGGGGGGGACAGGGGGATGTTCTGGGGTCAGCCCCAGCATTTT	CSVGGDRGMFWGQPQHF
.	TRBJ1-6	.	TRBV19	TGTGCCAGTAGTGTCACCGGGTATGATTCACCCCTCCACTTT	CASSVTGYDSPLHF
.	TRBJ1-2	.	TRBV27	TGTGCCAGCAGTTCTTTTGCTAACTATGGCTACACCTTC	CASSSFANYGYTF
TRBD2	TRBJ2-3	.	TRBV7-8	TGTGCCAGCAGCCTCGAAGCGGGGAGCACAGATACGCAGTATTTT	CASSLEAGSTDTQYF
TRBD1	TRBJ1-6	.	TRBV19	TGTGCCAGTGGACAGGGGGCTTCACCCCTCCACTTT	CASGQGASPLHF